The clone carrying this T cell receptor (beta chain) has a handful of counts. This sample is drawn from a study of blood T cell repertoires in COVID-19. Study overall: Whether acute or convalescent, the COVID-19 samples came from the United States, Italy and Spain. The analysed material was cDNA or gDNA that came from T cells, B-cell-depleted T cells, or PBMCs.

Per the study methods: Researchers report that nucleated cell counts were estimated from reference gene primer amplification. The table came from immunoSEQ multiplex PCR; TCRdb's copy has only in-frame clones and leaves some out. That table furnishes V, J and clone size, whereas the DNA furnished D and trimming. The table lists about 140,000 clones, over 75% of them singletons. Sample: peripheral blood. The TCR was taken from a human donor in a cohort sampled during active COVID-19.

The CDR3 DNA is TGTGCCAGCAGCCAAGCTCAGGGCGAGAACACCGGGGAGCTGTTTTTT. Translation gives CASSQAQGENTGELFF. This rearrangement joins TRBV4-2 to TRBJ2-2; maybe TRBD1 (5 bases). Trimming cost V 1 base and J 1 base, with 10 bases left between them. Germline-derived CDR1 and CDR2 are LGHNA and YNFKEQ. This CDR3 contains 16 residues.